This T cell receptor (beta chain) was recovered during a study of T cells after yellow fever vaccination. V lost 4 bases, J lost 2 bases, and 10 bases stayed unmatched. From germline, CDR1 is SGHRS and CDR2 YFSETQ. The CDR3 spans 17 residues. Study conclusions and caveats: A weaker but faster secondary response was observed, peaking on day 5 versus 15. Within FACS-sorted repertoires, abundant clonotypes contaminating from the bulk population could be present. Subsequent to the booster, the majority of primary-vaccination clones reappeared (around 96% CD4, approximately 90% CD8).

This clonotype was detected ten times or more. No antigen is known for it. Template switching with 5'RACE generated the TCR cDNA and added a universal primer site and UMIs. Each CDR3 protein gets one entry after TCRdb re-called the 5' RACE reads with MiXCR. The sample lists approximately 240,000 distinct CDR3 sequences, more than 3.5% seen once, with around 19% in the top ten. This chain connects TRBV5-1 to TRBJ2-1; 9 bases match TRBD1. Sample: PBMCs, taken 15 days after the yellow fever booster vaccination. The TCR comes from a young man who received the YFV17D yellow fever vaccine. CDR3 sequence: CASSPYRDRVTYNEQFF. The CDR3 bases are TGCGCCAGCAGCCCTTACCGGGACAGGGTCACCTACAATGAGCAGTTCTTC. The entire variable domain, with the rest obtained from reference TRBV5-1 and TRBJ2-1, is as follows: KAGVTQTPRYLIKTRGQQVTLSCSPISGHRSVSWYQQTPGQGLQFLFEYFSETQRNKGNFPGRFSGRQFSNSRSEMNVSTLELGDSALYLCASSPYRDRVTYNEQFFGPGTRLTVL.